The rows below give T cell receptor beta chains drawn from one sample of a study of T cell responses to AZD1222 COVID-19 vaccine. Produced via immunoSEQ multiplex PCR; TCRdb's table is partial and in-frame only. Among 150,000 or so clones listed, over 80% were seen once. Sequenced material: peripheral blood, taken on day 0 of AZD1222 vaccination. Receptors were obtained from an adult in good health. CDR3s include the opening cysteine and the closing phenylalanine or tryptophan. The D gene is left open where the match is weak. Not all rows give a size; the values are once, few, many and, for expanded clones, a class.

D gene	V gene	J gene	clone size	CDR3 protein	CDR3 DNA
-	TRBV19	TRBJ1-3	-	CASTNRGVGADTIYF	TGTGCCAGTACCAACCGGGGGGTTGGAGCGGACACCATATATTTT
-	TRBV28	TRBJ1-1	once	CATGVLASLTEAFF	TGTGCCACCGGTGTATTGGCCAGTCTCACTGAAGCTTTCTTT
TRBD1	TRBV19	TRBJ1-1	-	CASSISLGQREAFF	TGTGCCAGTAGTATATCCCTGGGACAGCGTGAAGCTTTCTTT
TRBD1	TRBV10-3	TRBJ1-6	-	CAIGSGGGGGNSPLHF	TGTGCCATCGGGTCGGGAGGGGGCGGCGGTAATTCACCCCTCCACTTT
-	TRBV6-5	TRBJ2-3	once	CASSTPILDTQYF	TGTGCCAGCAGTACCCCCATTCTCGATACGCAGTATTTT
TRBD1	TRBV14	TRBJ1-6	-	CASSQGQAYNSPLHF	TGTGCCAGCAGCCAGGGACAGGCCTATAATTCACCCCTCCACTTT
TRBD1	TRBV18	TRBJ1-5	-	CASSPYPGQGNQPQHF	TGTGCCAGCTCACCCTACCCGGGACAGGGAAATCAGCCCCAGCATTTT
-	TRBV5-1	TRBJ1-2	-	CASSLEGGPNYGYTF	TGCGCCAGCAGCTTGGAGGGCGGGCCTAACTATGGCTACACCTTC
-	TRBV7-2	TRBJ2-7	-	CASSRQGGANSYEQYF	TGTGCCAGCAGCCGGCAGGGGGGGGCTAATTCCTACGAGCAGTACTTC
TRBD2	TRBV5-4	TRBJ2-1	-	CASSPLAGGTYNEQFF	TGTGCCAGCAGCCCACTAGCGGGAGGCACCTACAATGAGCAGTTCTTC
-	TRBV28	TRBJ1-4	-	CASSFGGEIWTNEKLFF	TGTGCCAGCAGTTTTGGAGGGGAGATTTGGACTAATGAAAAACTGTTTTTT
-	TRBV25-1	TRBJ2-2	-	CASSDILMKTGELFF	TGTGCCAGCAGTGATATACTGATGAAGACCGGGGAGCTGTTTTTT
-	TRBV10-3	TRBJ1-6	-	CAISENRENSPLHF	TGTGCCATCAGTGAAAACCGAGAGAATTCACCCCTCCACTTT
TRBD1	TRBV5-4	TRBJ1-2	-	CASSPDRDYGYTF	TGTGCCAGCAGCCCCGACAGGGACTATGGCTACACCTTC
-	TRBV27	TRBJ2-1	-	CASSPTVNLYNEQFF	TGTGCCAGCAGTCCCACCGTGAACCTCTACAATGAGCAGTTCTTC
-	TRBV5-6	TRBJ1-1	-	CASSLSPANTEAFF	TGTGCCAGCAGCTTGTCGCCAGCGAACACTGAAGCTTTCTTT
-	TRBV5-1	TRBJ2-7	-	CASSPVVRENYEQYF	TGCGCCAGCAGCCCAGTCGTTCGGGAAAATTACGAGCAGTACTTC
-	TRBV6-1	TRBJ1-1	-	CASSDVANTEAFF	TGTGCCAGCAGTGATGTGGCGAACACTGAAGCTTTCTTT
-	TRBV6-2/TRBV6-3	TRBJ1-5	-	CASSRQVGNQPQHF	TGTGCCAGCAGTCGACAAGTTGGCAATCAGCCCCAGCATTTT
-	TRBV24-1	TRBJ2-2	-	CATSDLQGRGGELFF	TGTGCCACCAGTGATTTGCAGGGGCGCGGCGGGGAGCTGTTTTTT
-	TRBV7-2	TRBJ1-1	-	CASSLRQGFDTEAFF	TGTGCCAGCAGCTTGAGGCAGGGATTTGACACTGAAGCTTTCTTT
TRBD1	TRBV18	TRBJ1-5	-	CASSIPGGQGFSNQPQHF	TGTGCCAGCTCAATCCCGGGGGGACAGGGGTTTAGCAATCAGCCCCAGCATTTT
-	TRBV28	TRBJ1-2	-	CASNWVSYYGYTF	TGTGCCAGCAATTGGGTCAGCTACTATGGCTACACCTTC
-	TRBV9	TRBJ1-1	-	CASSVVGERTEAFF	TGTGCCAGCAGCGTAGTAGGGGAGCGCACTGAAGCTTTCTTT
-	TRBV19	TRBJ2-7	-	CASSINRFPYEQYF	TGTGCCAGTAGTATAAACAGATTTCCCTACGAGCAGTACTTC
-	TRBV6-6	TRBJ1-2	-	CASTKAGNYGYTF	TGTGCCAGCACCAAGGCAGGGAACTATGGCTACACCTTC
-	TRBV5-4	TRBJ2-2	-	CASSPRLDWSTGELFF	TGTGCCAGCAGCCCTCGACTAGATTGGAGCACCGGGGAGCTGTTTTTT
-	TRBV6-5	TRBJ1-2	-	CASSSSWDHKGYTF	TGTGCCAGCAGTTCTAGTTGGGACCACAAGGGCTACACCTTC
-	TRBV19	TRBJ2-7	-	CASSWQGGTEQYF	TGTGCCAGTAGTTGGCAGGGGGGAACCGAGCAGTACTTC
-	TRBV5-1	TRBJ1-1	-	CASSLEGQGWGLGGMNTEAFF	TGCGCCAGCAGCTTGGAAGGGCAGGGATGGGGTCTTGGGGGGATGAACACTGAAGCTTTCTTT
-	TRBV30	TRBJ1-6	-	CAWSVIVGGPTSALHF	TGTGCCTGGAGTGTAATTGTCGGGGGACCCACCTCGGCCCTCCACTTT
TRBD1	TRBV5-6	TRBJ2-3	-	CASSLTRDRASLTQYF	TGTGCCAGCAGCTTGACGCGGGACAGGGCCTCCCTTACGCAGTATTTT
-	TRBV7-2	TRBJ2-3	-	CASSGGLHDTQYF	TGTGCCAGCAGCGGGGGACTCCACGATACGCAGTATTTT
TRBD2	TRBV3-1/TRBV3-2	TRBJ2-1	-	CASSQPSSGKQFF	TGTGCCAGCAGCCAGCCATCTAGCGGGAAGCAGTTCTTC
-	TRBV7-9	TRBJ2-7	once	CASSLTQSSYEQYF	TGTGCCAGCAGCTTAACACAGAGCTCCTACGAGCAGTACTTC
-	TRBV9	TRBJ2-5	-	CASSVATMAAGETQYF	TGTGCCAGCAGCGTAGCTACGATGGCAGCAGGGGAGACCCAGTACTTC
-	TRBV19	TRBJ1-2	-	CASRRGTNYGYTF	TGTGCCAGTAGGCGGGGAACTAACTATGGCTACACCTTC
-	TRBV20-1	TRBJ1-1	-	CSAIQYTEAFF	TGCAGTGCTATTCAGTACACTGAAGCTTTCTTT
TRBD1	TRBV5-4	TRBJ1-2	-	CASSLGLGDSSSGYTF	TGTGCCAGCAGCTTGGGATTGGGGGACAGCTCTAGTGGCTACACCTTC
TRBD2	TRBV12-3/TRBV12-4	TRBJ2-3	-	CASKTGGLHTQYF	TGTGCCAGCAAAACGGGAGGGCTACATACGCAGTATTTT
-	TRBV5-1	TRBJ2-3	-	CASSLDWVSSTDTQYF	TGCGCCAGCAGCTTGGATTGGGTCTCTAGCACAGATACGCAGTATTTT
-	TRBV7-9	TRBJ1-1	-	CASSLGLQISEAFF	TGTGCCAGCAGCTTAGGTTTACAGATTTCTGAAGCTTTCTTT
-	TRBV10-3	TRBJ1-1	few	CAISESRLASTEAFF	TGTGCCATCAGTGAGTCGAGGTTAGCGAGCACTGAAGCTTTCTTT
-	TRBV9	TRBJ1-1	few	CASSPQGVNTEAFF	TGTGCCAGCAGCCCACAGGGTGTCAACACTGAAGCTTTCTTT
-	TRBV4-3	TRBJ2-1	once	CASSHEIATGVGNEQFF	TGCGCCAGCAGCCATGAGATCGCGACAGGAGTAGGAAATGAGCAGTTCTTC
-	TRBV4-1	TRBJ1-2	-	CASSQPVSGNYGYTF	TGCGCCAGCAGCCAGCCCGTGAGCGGAAACTATGGCTACACCTTC
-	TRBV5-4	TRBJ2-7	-	CASSVADIYEQYF	TGTGCCAGCAGCGTGGCCGACATCTACGAGCAGTACTTC
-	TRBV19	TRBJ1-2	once	CASSTGDAAHDYTF	TGTGCCAGTAGTACCGGGGACGCCGCTCATGACTACACCTTC
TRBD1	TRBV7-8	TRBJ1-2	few	CASSLTQGSDGYTF	TGTGCCAGCAGCTTGACACAGGGGTCGGATGGCTACACCTTC
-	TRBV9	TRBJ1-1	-	CASSPKTVMNTEAFF	TGTGCCAGCAGCCCAAAGACAGTCATGAACACTGAAGCTTTCTTT